This entry lists 14 T cell receptor beta chains sequenced from one sample in a study of neurological immune-mediated disorders. Noted time point: longitudinal time-point 2. In TCRdb, the 5' RACE reads were re-called with MiXCR into one record per CDR3 protein. The sample includes some 49,000 distinct CDR3 sequences, 10% to 15% seen only once; the top ten take 3.5% to 5%. Sequenced sample: PBMCs. The receptors stem from a male donor with HTLV-1-associated myelopathy (HAM/TSP).

Many counts were recorded for this clonotype. The chain combines TRBV20-1 with TRBJ2-1; 9 bases fit TRBD1. With 3 bases clipped from V and 3 bases from J, the junction kept 12 bases outside the gene matches. The germline CDR1 and CDR2 sequences are DFQATT and SNEGSKA (reference sequence). The CDR3 contains 17 residues. The CDR3 DNA sequence: TGCAGTGCTAGCCCCTTTCGGGGACAGGGATACTACAATGAGCAGTTCTTC. Encoded protein: CSASPFRGQGYYNEQFF.

This chain connects TRBV20-1 to TRBJ2-3; D is unresolved. Trimming took 4 bases from V and 4 from J, leaving 6 bases between them. The germline CDR1 and CDR2 sequences are DFQATT and SNEGSKA (reference sequence). The CDR3 covers 11 residues. CDR3 loop: CSATKADTQYF. CDR3 nucleotides: TGCAGTGCTACCAAGGCAGATACGCAGTATTTT.

This clonotype appeared many times. This sequence joins TRBV5-1 and TRBJ1-2; D unclear. Trimming removed 3 bases from V and 1 base from J, with 13 bases in between. CDR1 and CDR2 from the germline V gene are SGHRS and YFSETQ. The CDR3 is 15 residues long. In DNA form, the CDR3 reads TGCGCCAGCAGCTCAGGTGGCTCTGTTAACTATGGCTACACCTTC. It translates to CASSSGGSVNYGYTF.

This clonotype has at least ten counts. CDR3 sequence reads: CSARDPGQGKNGYTF. The CDR3 DNA reads as TGCAGTGCTAGAGATCCTGGACAGGGAAAGAATGGCTACACCTTC. This chain joins TRBV20-1 and TRBJ1-2, with TRBD1 matching 8 bases. Germline V gene lookup returns CDR1 DFQATT and CDR2 SNEGSKA (reference sequence). CDR3 length: 15 amino acids. J lost 6 bases, V lost 0 bases, and 9 bases had no gene match.

This clonotype was detected ten times or more. The chain is built from TRBV27 and TRBJ2-1; 9 bases align to TRBD2. This CDR3 comprises 17 residues. Trimming at V came to 5 bases and at J to 3 bases, leaving 11 bases not matched to a gene. CDR1 MNHEY and CDR2 SMNVEV come from the germline V gene (reference sequence). For the CDR3, the DNA is TGTGCCAGCAGTCTCGTACCGACTAGCGGAGACTACAATGAGCAGTTCTTC. The encoded protein is CASSLVPTSGDYNEQFF.

Worth noting for this clonotype: One end of the junction fails to match germline, which may point to a read error. This chain links TRBV5-1 with TRBJ2-7; 10 positions match TRBD1. This CDR3 has 18 amino acids. Germline CDR1 is SGHRS and CDR2 is YFSETQ. CDR3 region: CASSRITGTGESSYEQYF. For the CDR3, the DNA is TGTGCCAGCAGCAGGATCACCGGGACAGGGGAAAGCTCCTACGAGCAGTACTTC.

This clonotype has a count of ten or more. J is TRBJ2-7 and V is TRBV6-2 or TRBV6-3; D is perhaps TRBD1 (5 bases). Looked up from germline, CDR1 is MNHEY and CDR2 is SVGEGT. V was clipped by 0 bases and J by 4 bases, with 7 bases between them. The CDR3 covers 13 residues. The CDR3 DNA is TGTGCCAGCAGTTACTCGGACATTTACGAGCAGTACTTC. Protein sequence: CASSYSDIYEQYF.

This clonotype was picked up many times. The gene calls are TRBV11-2 and TRBJ2-1; 7 bases agree with TRBD1. CDR1 is SGHAT and CDR2 is FQNNGV in the germline V gene. The J segment lost 9 bases and the V segment lost 5 bases, leaving 13 bases of the junction unmatched. The CDR3 totals 15 residues. The CDR3 nucleotides are TGTGCCAGCAGCGTAAGGGACAGATCAGGGGGTGAGCAGTTCTTC. The encoded protein is CASSVRDRSGGEQFF.

This clonotype has at least ten counts. The chain links TRBV20-1 to TRBJ1-4, with TRBD1 as a possible D gene (6 bases). The germline gives CDR1 DFQATT, CDR2 SNEGSKA (reference sequence). Trimming shortened V by 5 bases and J by 7 bases, and 14 bases separated the two germline ends. This CDR3 comprises 13 residues. This CDR3 reads CSAGQSRAEKLFF. As DNA, the CDR3 is TGCAGTGCTGGACAGTCCCGTGCTGAAAAACTGTTTTTT.

This clonotype is labeled medium-sized. This chain uses TRBV24-1 with TRBJ2-5; D remains unclear. V was pared by 7 bases and J by 1 base, with 9 bases between. This CDR3 region has 13 residues. The germline V gene encodes CDR1 KGHDR and CDR2 SFDVKD. This CDR3 reads CATRDGIQETQYF. CDR3 nucleotide sequence: TGTGCCACCAGGGACGGAATCCAAGAGACCCAGTACTTC.

At least ten counts were recorded for this clonotype. This chain links TRBV28 with TRBJ1-2, with D possibly TRBD1 on 6 matching bases. Germline CDR1 and CDR2: MDHEN and SYDVKM. The V gene lost 6 bases and the J gene lost 6 bases, with 14 bases spanning the gap. This CDR3 is built from 13 residues. CDR3 nucleotides: TGTGCCAGCAGGGACGGGACAAAAGATGGCTACACCTTC. This encodes CASRDGTKDGYTF.

This clonotype has at least ten counts. The chain combines TRBV7-6 with TRBJ1-4, with D maybe TRBD1 (6 bases). The CDR3 contains 15 residues. Germline V gene data show CDR1 as SGHVS and CDR2 as FNYEAQ. V was clipped by 5 bases and J by 8 bases, with 18 bases between them. The CDR3 DNA follows: TGTGCCAGCAGCCCGACCGGGACATCTCGGGAAAAACTGTTTTTT. Protein sequence: CASSPTGTSREKLFF. Looking up the rest from reference TRBV7-6 and TRBJ1-4 gives the full variable domain: GAGVSQSPRYKVTKRGQDVALRCDPISGHVSLYWYRQALGQGPEFLTYFNYEAQQDKSGLPNDRFSAERPEGSISTLTIQRTEQRDSAMYRCASSPTGTSREKLFFGSGTQLSVL.

As concerns this clonotype: Its ends do not fully match the called genes, so a read error is possible. This sequence joins TRBV29-1 and TRBJ2-7; D possibly corresponds to TRBD1 (7 bases). This CDR3 is built from 11 residues. Per the germline V gene, CDR1 is SQVTM and CDR2 is ANQGSEA. CDR3 in DNA: TGCAGCGGGGGGCAGGGGGGCGAGCATTACTTC. It codes for CSGGQGGEHYF.

For this clonotype: Its ends do not fully match the called genes, so a read error is possible. The genes are TRBV2 and TRBJ1-5; TRBD1 might be the D (6 bases). Looked up from germline, CDR1 is SNHLY and CDR2 is FYNNEI. The CDR3 covers 14 residues. For the CDR3, the DNA is TGTGCCAGCAGTGACGGGACAAGCAATCAGCCCCAGCTTTTT. The encoded protein is CASSDGTSNQPQLF.